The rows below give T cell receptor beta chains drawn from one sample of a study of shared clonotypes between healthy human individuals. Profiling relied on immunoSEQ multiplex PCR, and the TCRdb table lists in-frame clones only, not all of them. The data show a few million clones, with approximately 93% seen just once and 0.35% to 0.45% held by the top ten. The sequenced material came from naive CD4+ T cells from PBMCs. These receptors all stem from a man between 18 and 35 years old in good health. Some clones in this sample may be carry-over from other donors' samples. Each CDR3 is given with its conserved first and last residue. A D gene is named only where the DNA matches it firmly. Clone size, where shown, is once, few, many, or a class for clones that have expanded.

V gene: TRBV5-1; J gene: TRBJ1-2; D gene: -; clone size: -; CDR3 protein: CASSLDREGYGYTF; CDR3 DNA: TGCGCCAGCAGCTTGGACAGGGAGGGGTATGGCTACACCTTC
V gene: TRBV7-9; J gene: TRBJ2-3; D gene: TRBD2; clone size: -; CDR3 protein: CASSSGTSSLNTQYF; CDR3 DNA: TGTGCCAGCAGCTCCGGGACTAGCTCCCTTAATACGCAGTATTTT
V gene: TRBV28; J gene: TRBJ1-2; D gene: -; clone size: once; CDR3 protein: CASSPRDNYGYTF; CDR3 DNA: TGTGCCAGCAGTCCCAGGGACAACTATGGCTACACCTTC
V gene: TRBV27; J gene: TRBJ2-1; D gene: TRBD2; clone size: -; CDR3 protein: CASSLAGGFGNEQFF; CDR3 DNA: TGTGCCAGCAGTTTAGCGGGAGGGTTTGGTAATGAGCAGTTCTTC
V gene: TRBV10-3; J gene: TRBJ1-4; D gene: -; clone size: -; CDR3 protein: CAISESWGTNEKLFF; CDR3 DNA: TGTGCCATCAGTGAGTCATGGGGGACTAATGAAAAACTGTTTTTT
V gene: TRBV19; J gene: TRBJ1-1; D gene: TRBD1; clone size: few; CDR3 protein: CASSIPGGNTEAFF; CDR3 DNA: TGTGCCAGTAGTATCCCAGGGGGTAACACTGAAGCTTTCTTT
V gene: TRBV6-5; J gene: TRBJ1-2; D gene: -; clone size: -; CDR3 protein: CASSYSGAGGYTF; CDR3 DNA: TGTGCCAGCAGTTACTCAGGGGCTGGTGGCTACACCTTC
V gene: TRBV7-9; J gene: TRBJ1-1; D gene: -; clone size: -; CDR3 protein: CASSGARMNTEAFF; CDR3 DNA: TGTGCCAGCAGTGGGGCACGGATGAACACTGAAGCTTTCTTT
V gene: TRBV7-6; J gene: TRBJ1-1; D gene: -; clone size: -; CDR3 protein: CASSLLGGNTEAFF; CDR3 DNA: TGTGCCAGCAGCTTACTGGGGGGGAACACTGAAGCTTTCTTT
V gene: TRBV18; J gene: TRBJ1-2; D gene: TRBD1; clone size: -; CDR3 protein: CASSPSGQGNSYGYTF; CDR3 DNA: TGTGCCAGCTCCCCTTCGGGACAGGGGAATTCCTATGGCTACACCTTC
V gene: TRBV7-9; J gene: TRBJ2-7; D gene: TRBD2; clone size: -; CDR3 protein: CAGSSGGVSYEQYF; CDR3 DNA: TGTGCCGGGTCTAGCGGGGGGGTCTCCTACGAGCAGTACTTC
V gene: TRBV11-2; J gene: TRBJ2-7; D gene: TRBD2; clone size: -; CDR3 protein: CASSQSGGRSYEQYF; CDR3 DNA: TGTGCCAGCAGCCAGAGCGGGGGGCGATCCTACGAGCAGTACTTC
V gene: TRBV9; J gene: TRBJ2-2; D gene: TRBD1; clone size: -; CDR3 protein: CASTSTGTNTGELFF; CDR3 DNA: TGTGCCAGCACCTCGACAGGGACGAACACCGGGGAGCTGTTTTTT
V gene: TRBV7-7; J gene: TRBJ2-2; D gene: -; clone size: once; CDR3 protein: CASSLRVATNTGELFF; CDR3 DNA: TGTGCCAGCAGCTTAAGGGTTGCCACGAACACCGGGGAGCTGTTTTTT
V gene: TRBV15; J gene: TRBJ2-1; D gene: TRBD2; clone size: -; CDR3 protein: CATSRAGLAGGVDEQFF; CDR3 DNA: TGTGCCACCAGCAGGGCTGGACTAGCGGGAGGTGTGGATGAGCAGTTCTTC
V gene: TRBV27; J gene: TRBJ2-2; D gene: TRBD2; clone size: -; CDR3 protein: CASSFSSGTGELFF; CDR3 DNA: TGTGCCAGCAGTTTCTCTAGCGGGACCGGGGAGCTGTTTTTT
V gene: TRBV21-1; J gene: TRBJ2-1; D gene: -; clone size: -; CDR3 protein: CASRSGLPGRGFGGTYNEQFF; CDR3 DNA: TGTGCCAGCAGGTCAGGTCTCCCCGGGAGGGGATTTGGTGGGACCTACAATGAGCAGTTCTTC
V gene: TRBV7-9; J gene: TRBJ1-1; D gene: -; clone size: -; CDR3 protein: CASSRTAVNTEAFF; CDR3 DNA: TGTGCCAGCAGCCGTACAGCCGTGAACACTGAAGCTTTCTTT
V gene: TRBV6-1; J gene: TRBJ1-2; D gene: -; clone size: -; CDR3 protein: CASSDQGYYGYTF; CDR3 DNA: TGTGCCAGCAGTGACCAGGGATACTATGGCTACACCTTC
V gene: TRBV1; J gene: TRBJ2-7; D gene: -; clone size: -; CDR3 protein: CTSSQDQGIAGGYEQYF; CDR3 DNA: TGCACCAGCAGCCAAGATCAGGGGATAGCGGGAGGCTACGAGCAGTACTTC
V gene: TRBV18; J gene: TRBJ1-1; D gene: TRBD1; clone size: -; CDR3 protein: CASSPGPGQSGEAFF; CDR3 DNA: TGTGCCAGCTCACCCGGTCCGGGACAGAGTGGTGAAGCTTTCTTT
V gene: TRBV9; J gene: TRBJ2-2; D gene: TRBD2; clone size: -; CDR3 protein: CASSVSGTSGGHPGELFF; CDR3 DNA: TGTGCCAGCAGCGTGTCCGGGACTAGCGGGGGACATCCCGGGGAGCTGTTTTTT
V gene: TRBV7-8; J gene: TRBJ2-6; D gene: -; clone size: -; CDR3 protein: CASSLAMALEWANVLTF; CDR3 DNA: TGTGCCAGCAGCTTAGCGATGGCTTTGGAGTGGGCCAACGTCCTGACTTTC
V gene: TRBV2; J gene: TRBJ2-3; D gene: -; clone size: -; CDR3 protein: CASLRVDTQYF; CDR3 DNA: TGTGCCAGCTTGCGAGTGGATACGCAGTATTTT
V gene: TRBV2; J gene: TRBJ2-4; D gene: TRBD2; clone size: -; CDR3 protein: CASTSGGSGRGTGHF; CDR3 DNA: TGTGCCAGCACCTCTGGGGGTAGCGGGAGGGGCACGGGGCACTTC
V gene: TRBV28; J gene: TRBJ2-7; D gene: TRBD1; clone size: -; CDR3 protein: CASSPGQGAGEQYF; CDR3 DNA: TGTGCCAGCAGTCCGGGACAGGGGGCGGGAGAGCAGTACTTC
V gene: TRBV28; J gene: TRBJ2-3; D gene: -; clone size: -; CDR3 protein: CASSHQRGGSTDTQYF; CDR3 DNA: TGTGCCAGCAGTCATCAAAGGGGCGGGAGCACAGATACGCAGTATTTT
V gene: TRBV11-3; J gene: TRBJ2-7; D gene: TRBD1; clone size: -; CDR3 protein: CASSLEGGWEQYF; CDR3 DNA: TGTGCCAGCAGCTTGGAAGGGGGCTGGGAGCAGTACTTC
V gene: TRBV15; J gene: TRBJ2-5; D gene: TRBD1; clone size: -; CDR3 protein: CATSRGPVKGARQTQYF; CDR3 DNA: TGTGCCACCAGCAGAGGACCGGTAAAGGGGGCCCGACAGACCCAGTACTTC
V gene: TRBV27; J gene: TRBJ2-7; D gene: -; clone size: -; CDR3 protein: CASRDVSRENEQYF; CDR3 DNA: TGTGCCAGCAGGGACGTATCGCGAGAGAACGAGCAGTACTTC
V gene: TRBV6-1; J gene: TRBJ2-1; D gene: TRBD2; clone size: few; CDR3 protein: CASGLAGFNEQFF; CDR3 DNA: TGTGCCAGCGGACTAGCGGGGTTCAATGAGCAGTTCTTC
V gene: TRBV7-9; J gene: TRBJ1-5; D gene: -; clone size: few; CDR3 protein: CASSLGTGDAQPQHF; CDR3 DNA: TGTGCCAGCAGCCTCGGGACGGGCGATGCTCAGCCCCAGCATTTT
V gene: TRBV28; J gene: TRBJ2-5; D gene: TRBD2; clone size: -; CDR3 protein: CASRPRELAGAETQYF; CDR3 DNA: TGTGCCAGCAGGCCCCGAGAGCTAGCGGGAGCAGAGACCCAGTACTTC
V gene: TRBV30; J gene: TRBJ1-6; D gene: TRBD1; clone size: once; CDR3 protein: CAWSPRDRTNSPLHF; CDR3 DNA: TGTGCCTGGAGTCCTAGGGACAGGACCAATTCACCCCTCCACTTT
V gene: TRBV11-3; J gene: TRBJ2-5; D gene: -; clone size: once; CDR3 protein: CASSFGGRSETQYF; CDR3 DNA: TGTGCCAGCAGCTTTGGGGGTAGATCGGAGACCCAGTACTTC
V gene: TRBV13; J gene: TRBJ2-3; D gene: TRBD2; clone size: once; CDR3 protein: CASSPSWTSGRTDTQYF; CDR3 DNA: TGTGCCAGCAGCCCCAGCTGGACTAGCGGGAGGACAGATACGCAGTATTTT
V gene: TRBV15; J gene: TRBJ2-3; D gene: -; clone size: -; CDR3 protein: CATSGSGTESDTQYF; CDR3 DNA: TGTGCCACCAGCGGGTCCGGGACTGAAAGCGATACGCAGTATTTT
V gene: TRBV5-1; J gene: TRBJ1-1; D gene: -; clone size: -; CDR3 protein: CASSLVKPTMNTEAFF; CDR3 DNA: TGCGCCAGCAGCTTGGTGAAGCCGACTATGAACACTGAAGCTTTCTTT
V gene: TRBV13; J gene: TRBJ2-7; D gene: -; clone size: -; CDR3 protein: CASSPLGVGPYEQYF; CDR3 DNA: TGTGCCAGCAGCCCCTTGGGGGTTGGCCCCTACGAGCAGTACTTC
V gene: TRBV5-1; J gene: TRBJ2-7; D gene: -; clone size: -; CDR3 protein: CASSLAGSLFSYEQYF; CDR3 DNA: TGCGCCAGCAGCTTGGCAGGTTCCCTTTTCTCCTACGAGCAGTACTTC
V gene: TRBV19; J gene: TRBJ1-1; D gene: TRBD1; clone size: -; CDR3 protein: CASSLTTGMNTEAFF; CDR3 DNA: TGTGCCAGTAGTCTCACGACAGGGATGAACACTGAAGCTTTCTTT
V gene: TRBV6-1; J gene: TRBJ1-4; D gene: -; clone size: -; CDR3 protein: CATLDRPREKLFF; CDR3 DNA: TGTGCCACCTTAGACAGGCCTAGAGAAAAACTGTTTTTT